This T cell receptor (beta chain) appears in the sequencing data of a study of regulatory T cells in long-lasting Graves disease. The CDR3 is 12 amino acids. Trimming removed 7 bases from V and 9 bases from J, with 13 bases in between. Germline V gives CDR1 MNHNS, CDR2 SASEGT. Time point given: newly diagnosed GD, antithyroid drugs for less than 3 months. The authors made the TCR library using RNA they extracted from PBMCs. As regards this clonotype: This sequence may be a read error, since a much larger clone differs from it by one base.

Relying on iRepertoire HTBI primers and Arm-PCR of CDR3 regions, the team built TCR beta libraries. Via MiXCR, TCRdb re-called the multiplex PCR reads, giving one row per CDR3 protein. The sample lists more than 400,000 distinct CDR3 sequences, 16% seen once, with around 11% in the top ten. These data were also filed under a second study, of T cells in Graves' hyperthyroidism and ophthalmopathy. According to that study: HTBI primers were the set used in a first-round RT-PCR of the TCR CDR3.

The chain links TRBV6-1 to TRBJ2-1; a possible D gene is TRBD2 (5 bases). The sequence was collected from a woman younger than 45 with Graves disease. Source: peripheral blood mononuclear cells (PBMCs), taken at new diagnosis, from a patient treated with antithyroid drugs. The CDR3 DNA reads as TGTGCCAGCAATTCCCTGGGGAGTGAGCAGTTCTTC. Its protein is CASNSLGSEQFF.